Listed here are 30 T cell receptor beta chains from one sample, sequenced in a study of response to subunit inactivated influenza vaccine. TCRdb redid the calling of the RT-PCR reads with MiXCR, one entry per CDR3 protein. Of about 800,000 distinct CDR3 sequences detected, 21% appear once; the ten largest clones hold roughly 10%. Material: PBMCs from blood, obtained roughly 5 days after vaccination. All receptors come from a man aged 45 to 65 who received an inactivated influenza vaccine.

CDR3: CASINTGSYEQYF. The CDR3 DNA reads as TGTGCCAGCATAAATACAGGGTCCTACGAGCAGTACTTC. V and J are TRBV28 and TRBJ2-7; a weak D match, TRBD1 (6 bases). CDR3 length: 13 residues. Germline lookup yields CDR1 MDHEN and CDR2 SYDVKM. The germline V and J ends were trimmed by 7 bases and 1 base, with 11 bases remaining between them.

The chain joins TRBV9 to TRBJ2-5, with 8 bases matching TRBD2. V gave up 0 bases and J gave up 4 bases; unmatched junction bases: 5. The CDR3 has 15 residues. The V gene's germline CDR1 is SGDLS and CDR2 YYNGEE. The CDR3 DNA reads TGTGCCAGCAGCGTAGGAGCGGGAGAAAGAGAGACCCAGTACTTC. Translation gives CASSVGAGERETQYF.

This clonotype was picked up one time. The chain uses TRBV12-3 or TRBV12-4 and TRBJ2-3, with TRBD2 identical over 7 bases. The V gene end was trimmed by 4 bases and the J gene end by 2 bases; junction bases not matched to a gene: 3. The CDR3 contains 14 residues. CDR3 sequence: CASSSGLLTDTQYF. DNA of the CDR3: TGTGCCAGCAGTTCGGGACTACTCACAGATACGCAGTATTTT.

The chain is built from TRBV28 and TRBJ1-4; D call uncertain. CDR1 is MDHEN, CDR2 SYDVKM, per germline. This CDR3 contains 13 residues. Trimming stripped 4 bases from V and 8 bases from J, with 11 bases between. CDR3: CASSYLIEEKLFF. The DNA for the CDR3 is TGTGCCAGCAGTTACTTAATAGAGGAAAAACTGTTTTTT.

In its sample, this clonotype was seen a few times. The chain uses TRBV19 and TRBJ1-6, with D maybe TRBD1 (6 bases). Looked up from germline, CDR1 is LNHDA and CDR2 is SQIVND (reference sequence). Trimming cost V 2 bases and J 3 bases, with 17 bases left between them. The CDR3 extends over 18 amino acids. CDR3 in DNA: TGTGCCAGTAGTATATCTTATTATGGACAGCTCTATAATTCACCCCTCCACTTT. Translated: CASSISYYGQLYNSPLHF.

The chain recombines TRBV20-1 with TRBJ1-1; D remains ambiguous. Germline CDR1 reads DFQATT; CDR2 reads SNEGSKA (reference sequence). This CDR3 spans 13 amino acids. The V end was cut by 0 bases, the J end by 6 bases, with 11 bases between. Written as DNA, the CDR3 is TGCAGTGCTAGAGAGCCCCCGAGGGCTGAAGCTTTCTTT. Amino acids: CSAREPPRAEAFF.

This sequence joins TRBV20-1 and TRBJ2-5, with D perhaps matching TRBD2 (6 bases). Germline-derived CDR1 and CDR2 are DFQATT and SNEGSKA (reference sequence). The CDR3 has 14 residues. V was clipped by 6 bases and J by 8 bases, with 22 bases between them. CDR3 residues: CSATRDSLGSTQYF. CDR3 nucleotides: TGCAGTGCCACTAGGGACTCCCTCGGGTCTACCCAGTACTTC.

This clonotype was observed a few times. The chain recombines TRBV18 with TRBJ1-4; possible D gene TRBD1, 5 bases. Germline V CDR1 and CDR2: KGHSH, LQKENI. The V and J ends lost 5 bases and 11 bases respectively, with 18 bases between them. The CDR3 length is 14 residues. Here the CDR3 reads CASSAVERDPKLFF. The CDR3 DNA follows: TGTGCCAGCTCAGCCGTAGAACGGGACCCCAAACTGTTTTTT.

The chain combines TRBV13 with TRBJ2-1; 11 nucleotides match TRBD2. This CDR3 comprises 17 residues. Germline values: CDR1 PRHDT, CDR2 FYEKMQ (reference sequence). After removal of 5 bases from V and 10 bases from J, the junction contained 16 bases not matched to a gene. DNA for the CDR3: TGTGCCAGCAGCCCAGGGACTAGCGGCAGATACAATGACGAGCAGTTCTTC. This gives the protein CASSPGTSGRYNDEQFF.

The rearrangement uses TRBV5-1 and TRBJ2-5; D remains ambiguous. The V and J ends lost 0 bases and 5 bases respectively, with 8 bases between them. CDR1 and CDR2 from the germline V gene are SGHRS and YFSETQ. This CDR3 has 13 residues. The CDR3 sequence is CASSLVFAETQYF. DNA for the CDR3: TGCGCCAGCAGCTTGGTTTTCGCGGAGACCCAGTACTTC.

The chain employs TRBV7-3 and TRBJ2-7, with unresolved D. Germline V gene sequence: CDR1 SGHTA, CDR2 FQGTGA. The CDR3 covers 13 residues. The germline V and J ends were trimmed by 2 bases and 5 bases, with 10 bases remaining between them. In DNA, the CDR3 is TGTGCCAGCAGCTTACGGTCGGTTGACGAGCAGTACTTC. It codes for CASSLRSVDEQYF.

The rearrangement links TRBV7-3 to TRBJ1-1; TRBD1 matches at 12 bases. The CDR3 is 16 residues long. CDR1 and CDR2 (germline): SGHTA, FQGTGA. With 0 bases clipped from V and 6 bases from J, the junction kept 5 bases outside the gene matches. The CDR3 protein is CASSLTAGTGGAEAFF. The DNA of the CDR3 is TGTGCCAGCAGCTTAACCGCCGGGACAGGGGGCGCTGAAGCTTTCTTT.

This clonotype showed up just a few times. In DNA, the CDR3 is TGTGCCAGCAGCGCCCAATCCGGACACGCCGAGACCCAGTACTTC. Residues: CASSAQSGHAETQYF. V usage is TRBV7-2 and J usage is TRBJ2-5; D might be TRBD1 (5 bases). Per the germline V gene, CDR1 is SGHTA and CDR2 is FQGNSA. Trimming shortened V by 5 bases and J by 5 bases, and 18 bases separated the two germline ends. The CDR3 is 15 residues long.

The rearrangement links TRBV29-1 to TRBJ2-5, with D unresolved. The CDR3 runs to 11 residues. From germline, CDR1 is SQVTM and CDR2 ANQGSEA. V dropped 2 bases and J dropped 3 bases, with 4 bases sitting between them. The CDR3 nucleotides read TGCAGCGTTGAACCCGAAGAGACCCAGTACTTC. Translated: CSVEPEETQYF. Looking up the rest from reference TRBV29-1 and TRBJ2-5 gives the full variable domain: SAVISQKPSRDICQRGTSLTIQCQVDSQVTMMFWYRQQPGQSLTLIATANQGSEATYESGFVIDKFPISRPNLTFSTLTVSNMSPEDSSIYLCSVEPEETQYFGPGTRLLVL.

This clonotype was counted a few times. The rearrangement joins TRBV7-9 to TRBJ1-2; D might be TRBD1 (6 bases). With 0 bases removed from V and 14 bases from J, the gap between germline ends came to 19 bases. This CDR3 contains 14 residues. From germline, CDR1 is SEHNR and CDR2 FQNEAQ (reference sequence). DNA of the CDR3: TGTGCCAGCAGCTTAGCCGACACCCTAGGACAGACTACCTTC. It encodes CASSLADTLGQTTF.

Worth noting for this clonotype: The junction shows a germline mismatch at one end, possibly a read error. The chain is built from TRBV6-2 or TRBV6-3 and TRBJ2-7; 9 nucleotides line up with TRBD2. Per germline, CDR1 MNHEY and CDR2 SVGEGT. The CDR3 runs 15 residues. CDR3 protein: CASRTTLTSGINVRF. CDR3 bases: TGTGCCAGCAGAACTACCCTGACTAGCGGTATAAACGTTCGCTTC.

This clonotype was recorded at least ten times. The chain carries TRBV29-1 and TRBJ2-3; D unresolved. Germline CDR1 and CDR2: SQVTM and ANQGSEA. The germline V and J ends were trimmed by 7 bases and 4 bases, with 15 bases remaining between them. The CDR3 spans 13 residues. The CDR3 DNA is TGCAGCGCCGGATCCAACGTTGCAGATACGCAGTATTTT. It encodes CSAGSNVADTQYF.

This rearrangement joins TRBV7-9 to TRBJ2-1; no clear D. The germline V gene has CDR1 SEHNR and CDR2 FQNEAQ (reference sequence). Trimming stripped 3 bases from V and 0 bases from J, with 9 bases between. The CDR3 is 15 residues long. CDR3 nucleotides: TGTGCCAGCAGCTTGGTTTCCTTCTCCTACAATGAGCAGTTCTTC. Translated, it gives CASSLVSFSYNEQFF.

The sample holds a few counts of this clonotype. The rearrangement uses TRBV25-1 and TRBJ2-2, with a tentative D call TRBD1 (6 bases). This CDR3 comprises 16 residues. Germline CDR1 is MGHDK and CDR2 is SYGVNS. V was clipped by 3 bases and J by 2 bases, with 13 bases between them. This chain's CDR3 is CASSESRGSNTGELFF. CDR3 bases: TGTGCCAGCAGTGAGAGCAGGGGCTCTAACACCGGGGAGCTGTTTTTT.

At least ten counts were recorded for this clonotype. The CDR3 nucleotides read TGTGCCAGCAGTTCGATTGAAAAACTGTTTTTT. Its protein is CASSSIEKLFF. This rearrangement joins TRBV12-3 or TRBV12-4 to TRBJ1-4; D uncertain. This CDR3 contains 11 residues. V shed 4 bases and J shed 7 bases, with 4 bases lying between them.

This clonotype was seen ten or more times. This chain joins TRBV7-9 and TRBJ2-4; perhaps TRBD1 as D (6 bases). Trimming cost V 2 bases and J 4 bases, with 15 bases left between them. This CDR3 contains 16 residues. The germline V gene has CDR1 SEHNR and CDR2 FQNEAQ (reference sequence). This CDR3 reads CASSLLLGQGKNIQYF. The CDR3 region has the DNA TGTGCCAGCAGCTTACTTTTGGGTCAGGGGAAAAACATTCAGTACTTC.

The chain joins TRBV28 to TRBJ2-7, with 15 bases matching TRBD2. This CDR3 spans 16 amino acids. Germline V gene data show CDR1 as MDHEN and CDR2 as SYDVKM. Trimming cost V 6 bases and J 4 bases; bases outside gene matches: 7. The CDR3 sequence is CASSPTGLAGGYEQYF. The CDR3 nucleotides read TGTGCCAGCAGCCCAACCGGACTAGCGGGGGGGTACGAGCAGTACTTC.

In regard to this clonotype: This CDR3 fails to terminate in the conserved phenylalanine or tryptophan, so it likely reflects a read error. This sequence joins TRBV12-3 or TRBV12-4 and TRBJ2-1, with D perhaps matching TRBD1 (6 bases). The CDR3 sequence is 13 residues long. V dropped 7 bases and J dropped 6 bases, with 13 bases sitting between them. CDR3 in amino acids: CASNTAGVNEQFL. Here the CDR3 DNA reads TGTGCCAGCAATACCGCAGGGGTCAATGAGCAGTTCTTA.

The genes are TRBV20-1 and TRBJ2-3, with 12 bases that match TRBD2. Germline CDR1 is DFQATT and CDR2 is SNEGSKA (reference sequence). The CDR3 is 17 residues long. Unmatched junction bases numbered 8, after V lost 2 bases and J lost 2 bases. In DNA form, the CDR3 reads TGCAGTGCTAGACTACTAGCGGGAGGCCGGATCACAGATACGCAGTATTTT. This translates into CSARLLAGGRITDTQYF.

The CDR3 sequence is CASSQAITAAGPNEQFF. CDR3 nucleotides: TGCGCCAGCAGCCAAGCTATTACGGCAGCCGGTCCTAATGAGCAGTTCTTC. This chain connects TRBV4-1 to TRBJ2-1; unclear D gene. V was pared by 1 base and J by 7 bases, with 20 bases between. This CDR3 spans 17 amino acids. Germline-derived CDR1 and CDR2 are MGHRA and YSYEKL.

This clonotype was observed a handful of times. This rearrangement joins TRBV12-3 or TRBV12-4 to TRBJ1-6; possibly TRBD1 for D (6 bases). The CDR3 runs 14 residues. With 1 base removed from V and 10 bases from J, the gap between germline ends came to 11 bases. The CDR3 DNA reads TGTGCCAGCAGTTTAGGGTCACAGGGATCACCCCTCCACTTT. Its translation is CASSLGSQGSPLHF.

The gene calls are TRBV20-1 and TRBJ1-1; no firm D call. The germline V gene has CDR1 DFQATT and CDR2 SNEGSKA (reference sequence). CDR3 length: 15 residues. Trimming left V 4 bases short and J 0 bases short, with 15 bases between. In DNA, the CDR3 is TGCAGTGCTACACAGAAAGGACGGATGAACACTGAAGCTTTCTTT. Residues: CSATQKGRMNTEAFF.

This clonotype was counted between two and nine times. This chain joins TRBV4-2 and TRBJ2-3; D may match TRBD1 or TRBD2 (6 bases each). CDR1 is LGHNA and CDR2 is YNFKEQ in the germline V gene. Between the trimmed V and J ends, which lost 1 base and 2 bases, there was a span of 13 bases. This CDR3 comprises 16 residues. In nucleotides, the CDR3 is TGTGCCAGCAGCCAAGGCGAGGGGGGAGACACAGATACGCAGTATTTT. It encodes CASSQGEGGDTDTQYF.

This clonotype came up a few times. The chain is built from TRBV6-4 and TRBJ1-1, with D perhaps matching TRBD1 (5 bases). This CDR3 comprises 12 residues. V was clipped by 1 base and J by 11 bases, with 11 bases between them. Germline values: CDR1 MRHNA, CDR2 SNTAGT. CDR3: CASSDWGFGAFF. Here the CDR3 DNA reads TGTGCCAGCAGTGACTGGGGGTTCGGGGCTTTCTTT.

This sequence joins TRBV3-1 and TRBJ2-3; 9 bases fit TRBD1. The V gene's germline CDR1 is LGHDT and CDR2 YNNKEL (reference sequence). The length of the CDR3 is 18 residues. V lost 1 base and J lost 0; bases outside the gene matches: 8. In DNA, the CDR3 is TGTGCCAGCAGCCAAGTTCGGACCGGGACAGGGAGCACAGATACGCAGTATTTT. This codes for CASSQVRTGTGSTDTQYF.